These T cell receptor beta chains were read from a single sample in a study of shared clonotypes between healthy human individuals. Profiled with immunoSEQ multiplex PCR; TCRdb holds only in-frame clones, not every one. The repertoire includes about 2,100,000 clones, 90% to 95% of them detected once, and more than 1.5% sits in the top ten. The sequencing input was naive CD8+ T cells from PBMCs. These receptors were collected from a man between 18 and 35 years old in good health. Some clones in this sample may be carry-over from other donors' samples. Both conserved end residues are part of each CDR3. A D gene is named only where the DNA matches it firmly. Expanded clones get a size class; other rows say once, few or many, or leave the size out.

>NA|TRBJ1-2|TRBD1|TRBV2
CASSEADLGQPYGYTF
TGTGCCAGCAGTGAAGCAGACCTGGGACAGCCCTATGGCTACACCTTC
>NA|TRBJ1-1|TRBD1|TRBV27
CASSYQGALDTEAFF
TGTGCCAGCAGTTACCAGGGGGCGCTGGACACTGAAGCTTTCTTT
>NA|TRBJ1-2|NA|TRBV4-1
CASSQADISHPNYGYTF
TGCGCCAGCAGCCAAGCGGACATATCCCACCCTAACTATGGCTACACCTTC
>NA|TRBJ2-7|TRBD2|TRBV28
CASSSPRGTSGSVNEQYF
TGTGCCAGCAGTTCCCCTCGCGGGACTAGCGGGAGTGTCAACGAGCAGTACTTC
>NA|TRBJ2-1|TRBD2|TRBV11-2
CASSLGSGGYNEQFF
TGTGCCAGCAGCTTAGGTAGCGGGGGGTACAATGAGCAGTTCTTC
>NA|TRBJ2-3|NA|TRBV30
CAWSVLGWGLDTQYF
TGTGCCTGGAGTGTACTTGGGTGGGGGTTGGATACGCAGTATTTT
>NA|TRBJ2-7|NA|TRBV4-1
CASSQVGERVEQYF
TGCGCCAGCAGCCAAGTTGGAGAGAGGGTCGAGCAGTACTTC
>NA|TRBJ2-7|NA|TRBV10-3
CAISESVGTYEQYF
TGTGCCATCAGTGAGTCGGTGGGGACCTACGAGCAGTACTTC
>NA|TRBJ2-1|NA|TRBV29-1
CSEEVGDGEQFF
TGCAGCGAGGAGGTCGGTGATGGCGAGCAGTTCTTC
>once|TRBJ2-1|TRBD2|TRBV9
CASSLSTSGSSDEQFF
TGTGCCAGCAGTCTATCGACTAGCGGGAGTTCGGATGAGCAGTTCTTC
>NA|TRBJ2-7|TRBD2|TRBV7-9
CASSPSGGYEQYF
TGTGCCAGCAGCCCTAGCGGGGGCTACGAGCAGTACTTC
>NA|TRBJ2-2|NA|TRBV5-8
CASSPGRGTGELFF
TGTGCCAGCAGCCCTGGGAGGGGGACCGGGGAGCTGTTTTTT
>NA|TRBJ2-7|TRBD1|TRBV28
CASLRLRPGQGTYEQYF
TGTGCCAGCCTACGGCTGAGACCGGGACAGGGAACCTACGAGCAGTACTTC
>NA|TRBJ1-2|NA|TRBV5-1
CASSWLGGTDYGYTF
TGCGCCAGCAGCTGGTTGGGAGGGACCGACTATGGCTACACCTTC
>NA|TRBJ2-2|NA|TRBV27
CASISRMAANTGELFF
TGTGCCAGCATCTCCAGGATGGCGGCGAACACCGGGGAGCTGTTTTTT
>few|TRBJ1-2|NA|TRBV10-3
CAISDGRVNYGYTF
TGTGCCATCAGTGACGGCAGGGTAAACTATGGCTACACCTTC
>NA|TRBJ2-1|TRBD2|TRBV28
CASSKPGLAGDREQFF
TGTGCCAGCAGTAAACCGGGACTAGCGGGAGATCGTGAGCAGTTCTTC
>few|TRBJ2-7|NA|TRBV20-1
CSARDGYEQYF
TGCAGTGCTAGAGACGGATACGAGCAGTACTTC
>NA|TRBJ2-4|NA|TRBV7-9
CASSLFNWDIAKNIQYF
TGTGCCAGCAGCTTATTCAACTGGGACATAGCCAAAAACATTCAGTACTTC
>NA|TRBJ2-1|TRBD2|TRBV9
CASSPGGGITSYNEQFF
TGTGCCAGCAGCCCCGGGGGAGGGATCACGAGCTACAATGAGCAGTTCTTC
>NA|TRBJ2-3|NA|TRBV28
CASSATGASTDTQYF
TGTGCCAGCAGTGCGACTGGTGCTAGCACAGATACGCAGTATTTT
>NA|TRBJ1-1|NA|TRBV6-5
CASSYDTEGMNTEAFF
TGTGCCAGCAGTTACGATACGGAGGGGATGAACACTGAAGCTTTCTTT
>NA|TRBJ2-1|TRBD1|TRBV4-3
CASSQFPSQGSYNEQFF
TGCGCCAGCAGCCAATTTCCGTCACAGGGGTCCTACAATGAGCAGTTCTTC
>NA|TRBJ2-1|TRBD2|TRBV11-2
CASSFGREGPYSHEQFF
TGTGCCAGCAGCTTTGGGCGGGAGGGCCCTTACAGCCATGAGCAGTTCTTC